These 32 T cell receptor beta chains came from one sample sequenced in a study of blood T cell repertoires in COVID-19 (TCRdb year 2020). Libraries were constructed by the immunoSEQ multiplex PCR assay. This is the immuneACCESS table as TCRdb keeps it, with only in-frame sequences that have V and J called. A part of the clones is gone; compared with another copy, unresolved V genes explain less than half, and the rest is unexplained. This sample has fewer than 250,000 clones in its table, and around 84% of those were observed once. In total, the top ten clones hold less than 4.5% of the sample. The specimen sequenced was peripheral blood. These receptors originate from a man aged 50 to 60 with acute or convalescent COVID-19.

This sequence joins TRBV5-8 and TRBJ1-1; D call uncertain. The CDR3 consists of 11 residues. With 4 bases removed from V and 8 bases from J, the gap between germline ends came to 9 bases. Germline CDR1 reads SGHTS; CDR2 reads YDEGEE. The CDR3, as DNA: TGTGCCAGCAGCCACTACGGCGAAGCTTTCTTT. Its translation is CASSHYGEAFF.

V is TRBV7-8 and J is TRBJ1-1; 9 nucleotides match TRBD1. This CDR3 comprises 13 residues. Trimming cost V 8 bases and J 8 bases; bases outside gene matches: 9. CDR1 SGHVS and CDR2 FQNEAQ come from the germline V gene. CDR3 coding DNA: TGTGCCAGCGGAGGACAGGGGTCTCGGGAAGCTTTCTTT. This gives the protein CASGGQGSREAFF.

The count of this clone is one. The chain couples TRBV18 to TRBJ1-4; unclear D gene. The CDR3 sequence is 14 residues long. Germline values: CDR1 KGHSH, CDR2 LQKENI. V lost 2 bases to trimming and J lost 8 bases, with 12 bases between them. The CDR3 here is CASSPDTSGEKLFF. The CDR3 region has the DNA TGTGCCAGCTCACCAGATACTTCGGGGGAAAAACTGTTTTTT.

The CDR3 DNA is TGTGCCAGCAGGTCGGGACAGGGGGGCTCACCCCTCCACTTT. It yields the protein CASRSGQGGSPLHF. The chain couples TRBV6-5 to TRBJ1-6; 11 nucleotides line up with TRBD1. V lost 6 bases, J lost 10 bases, and 5 bases stayed unmatched. Per the germline V gene, CDR1 is MNHEY and CDR2 is SVGAGI. The CDR3 has 14 residues.

There are a few counts of this clone. The chain has TRBV14 and TRBJ1-4, with D hard to call. This CDR3 is 15 amino acids long. V lost 0 bases, J lost 7 bases, and 12 bases lay in between. From germline, CDR1 is SGHDN and CDR2 FVKESK. The CDR3 DNA follows: TGTGCCAGCAGCCAAGATTTTCGGCGGGGTGAAAAACTGTTTTTT. Residues: CASSQDFRRGEKLFF.

The V call is TRBV10-1, the J call TRBJ1-1; 7 bases are shared with TRBD1. The CDR3 is 13 residues long. V shed 10 bases and J 0 bases; nucleotides not matched to a gene: 5. Germline CDR1 is WNHNN and CDR2 is SYGVQD (reference sequence). CDR3: CATSQGMNTEAFF. DNA of the CDR3: TGCGCCACCTCACAGGGGATGAACACTGAAGCTTTCTTT.

This clone was observed a few times. The chain recombines TRBV5-1 with TRBJ2-5; TRBD2 aligns across 12 bases. The CDR3 loop spans 18 amino acids. V trimming: 4 bases; J trimming: 3 bases; junction bases outside the gene matches: 13. Per germline, CDR1 SGHRS and CDR2 YFSETQ. The CDR3 nucleotides are TGCGCCAGCAGCCGGATGGTGACTAGCGGGGGAGTGAAAGAGACCCAGTACTTC. This encodes CASSRMVTSGGVKETQYF.

For the CDR3, the DNA is TGTGCCAGCCGCTTCGGGGAGCGGACCGGGGAGCTGTTTTTT. Protein product: CASRFGERTGELFF. This chain connects TRBV6-5 to TRBJ2-2, with D possibly TRBD2 on 5 matching bases. Germline lookup yields CDR1 MNHEY and CDR2 SVGAGI. This CDR3 contains 14 residues. V lost 8 bases to trimming and J lost 5 bases, with 15 bases between them.

The rearrangement uses TRBV6-5 and TRBJ2-3; 9 positions agree with TRBD1. Germline-derived CDR1 and CDR2 are MNHEY and SVGAGI. The CDR3 contains 16 residues. Trimming at V came to 4 bases and at J to 6 bases, leaving 11 bases not matched to a gene. CDR3 region: CASSSRTGALQDTQYF. The CDR3 region has the DNA TGTGCCAGCAGTTCGAGGACAGGGGCCCTTCAGGATACGCAGTATTTT.

The rearrangement joins TRBV7-7 to TRBJ2-2, with D possibly TRBD1 on 5 matching bases. Germline CDR1 SSHAT, CDR2 FNYEAQ (reference sequence). V lost 2 bases to trimming and J lost 4 bases, with 8 bases between them. This CDR3 comprises 14 residues. The CDR3, as DNA: TGTGCCAGCAGCTTATCAGGGTCCACCGGGGAGCTGTTTTTT. Translating gives CASSLSGSTGELFF. The variable domain in full, with the rest retrieved from reference TRBV7-7 and TRBJ2-2, is GAGVSQSPRYKVTKRGQDVTLRCDPISSHATLYWYQQALGQGPEFLTYFNYEAQPDKSGLPSDRFSAERPEGSISTLTIQRTEQRDSAMYRCASSLSGSTGELFFGEGSRLTVL.

V and J are TRBV29-1 and TRBJ1-2; D perhaps matches TRBD1 (6 bases). Between the trimmed V and J ends, which lost 6 bases and 0 bases, there was a span of 17 bases. The CDR3 has 15 amino acids. CDR1 is SQVTM, CDR2 ANQGSEA, per germline. CDR3 nucleotides: TGCAGCGTAGCCGGGACACCTCCTGCTAACTATGGCTACACCTTC. Protein product: CSVAGTPPANYGYTF.

This clone was seen a handful of times. The genes are TRBV5-1 and TRBJ1-2; a weak D match, TRBD1 (5 bases). Germline V gene data show CDR1 as SGHRS and CDR2 as YFSETQ. The V gene lost 4 bases and the J gene lost 9 bases, with 16 bases spanning the gap. There are 13 residues in the CDR3. The CDR3 coding sequence is TGCGCCAGCAGCCCTACTGGACAAGCTCGCTACACCTTC. Translated, it gives CASSPTGQARYTF.

The chain recombines TRBV19 with TRBJ2-2, with 12 positions matching TRBD2. The germline V gene encodes CDR1 LNHDA and CDR2 SQIVND (reference sequence). V gave up 3 bases and J gave up 0 bases; unmatched junction bases: 5. This CDR3 contains 18 residues. CDR3 sequence (DNA): TGTGCCAGTAGTATGCGGACTAGCGGGGTTGCGAACACCGGGGAGCTGTTTTTT. It yields the protein CASSMRTSGVANTGELFF.

The chain employs TRBV6-6 and TRBJ2-3, with a possible D match to TRBD2 (7 bases). This CDR3 spans 20 amino acids. The V and J ends lost 5 bases and 3 bases respectively, with 30 bases between them. Germline CDR1 MNHNY, CDR2 SVGAGI (reference sequence). The CDR3 is CASSLHRGGGAEWRTDTQYF. CDR3 nucleotides: TGTGCCAGCAGTCTCCATAGGGGAGGGGGGGCCGAGTGGAGGACAGATACGCAGTATTTT.

The chain is built from TRBV7-2 and TRBJ1-4, with TRBD1 as a possible D gene (6 bases). Trimming took 7 bases from V and 8 from J, leaving 14 bases between them. This CDR3 is built from 13 residues. Germline V gene sequence: CDR1 SGHTA, CDR2 FQGNSA. CDR3 loop: CASNRDIGEKLFF. CDR3 in DNA: TGTGCCAGCAACCGGGACATTGGAGAAAAACTGTTTTTT. Full variable domain (outside the CDR3, taken from reference TRBV7-2 and TRBJ1-4): GAGVSQSPSNKVTEKGKDVELRCDPISGHTALYWYRQSLGQGLEFLIYFQGNSAPDKSGLPSDRFSAERTGGSVSTLTIQRTQQEDSAVYLCASNRDIGEKLFFGSGTQLSVL.

This clone was seen a single time. The V gene is TRBV25-1, the J gene TRBJ1-1; possible D gene TRBD1, 6 bases. V was shortened by 6 bases and J by 3 bases, with 14 bases between the two germline ends. The CDR3 covers 14 residues. CDR1 and CDR2 from the germline V gene are MGHDK and SYGVNS. CDR3 nucleotides: TGTGCCAGCAGGCCCAAGGGGGTGCACACTGAAGCTTTCTTT. Encoded protein: CASRPKGVHTEAFF.

The chain couples TRBV14 to TRBJ2-1; D might be TRBD1 (5 bases). V lost 6 bases to trimming and J lost 12 bases, with 18 bases between them. The CDR3 runs to 13 residues. Germline assignment: CDR1 SGHDN and CDR2 FVKESK. The CDR3 DNA sequence: TGTGCCAGCAGTTCCAGGACACCTTATGTGCAGTTCTTC. It translates to CASSSRTPYVQFF.

V is TRBV10-3 and J is TRBJ1-5; D perhaps matches TRBD1 (6 bases). Trimming took off 10 bases at V and 4 bases at J, with 14 bases between the two ends. The length of the CDR3 is 13 residues. Germline CDR1 ENHRY, CDR2 SYGVKD. The CDR3 sequence is CATRQEPNQPQHF. CDR3 nucleotides: TGTGCCACCAGACAGGAGCCTAATCAGCCCCAGCATTTT.

This clone was counted once. Other DNA sequences within the sample encode an identical CDR3. The CDR3 protein is CASSLGLAGYNEQFF. The CDR3 DNA follows: TGCGCCAGCAGCTTGGGGCTAGCGGGGTACAATGAGCAGTTCTTC. The chain employs TRBV5-1 and TRBJ2-1; 9 nucleotides agree with TRBD2. V shed 0 bases, J shed 4 bases, and the junction held 2 bases outside the gene matches. The length of the CDR3 is 15 residues. CDR1 and CDR2 from the germline V gene are SGHRS and YFSETQ.

J is TRBJ2-6 and V is TRBV10-1; D unclear. V was pared by 6 bases and J by 0 bases, with 15 bases between. Germline values: CDR1 WNHNN, CDR2 SYGVQD (reference sequence). The length of the CDR3 is 17 residues. The CDR3 loop reads CASRAKPTVSGANVLTF. The CDR3 coding sequence is TGCGCCAGCAGGGCAAAACCCACCGTCTCTGGGGCCAACGTCCTGACTTTC.

V and J are TRBV3-1 (or the pseudogene TRBV3-2) and TRBJ2-1; TRBD1 matches at 7 bases. Germline values: CDR1 LGHDT, CDR2 YNNKEL (reference sequence). The length of the CDR3 is 14 residues. V dropped 1 base and J dropped 4; count of bases not matched to a gene: 1. CDR3 nucleotides: TGTGCCAGCAGCCAAGCGGGACAGTACAATGAGCAGTTCTTC. Translated: CASSQAGQYNEQFF.

The J gene is TRBJ1-1, the V gene TRBV5-6; weak D call: TRBD1 (6 bases). This CDR3 spans 14 amino acids. Germline V gene lookup returns CDR1 SGHDT and CDR2 YYEEEE. Trimming left V 10 bases short and J 7 bases short, with 23 bases between. CDR3 protein: CARRGGGPAFEAFF. CDR3 in DNA: TGTGCCCGCCGGGGGGGCGGGCCCGCTTTTGAAGCTTTCTTT.

V is TRBV5-6 and J is TRBJ1-1; D call uncertain. The V end lost 1 base, the J end lost 4 bases, and 11 bases lay between the germline ends. Germline V gene sequence: CDR1 SGHDT, CDR2 YYEEEE. The CDR3 contains 14 residues. CDR3 nucleotide sequence: TGTGCCAGCAGCTTGATGGTCCGGGGCACTGAAGCTTTCTTT. Encoded protein: CASSLMVRGTEAFF.

The chain couples TRBV7-3 to TRBJ2-5; the match to TRBD2 covers 10 bases. The germline V gene encodes CDR1 SGHTA and CDR2 FQGTGA. The junction had 16 bases not matched to a gene; V was cut back by 1 base and J by 5 bases. The CDR3 contains 19 residues. CDR3 DNA: TGTGCCAGCAGCTTAATGGGTCGGCTAGCGGGGGCCTCAGCGGAGACCCAGTACTTC. It codes for CASSLMGRLAGASAETQYF.

The J gene is TRBJ2-5, the V gene TRBV15, with 7 nucleotides matching TRBD1. The CDR3 consists of 16 residues. In germline, CDR1 is LNHNV, CDR2 YYDKDF (reference sequence). The V and J ends lost 1 base and 1 base, in that order; junction bases with no gene match: 6. This chain's CDR3 is CATSRGGTAPQETQYF. The CDR3 bases are TGTGCCACCAGCAGAGGGGGGACAGCCCCCCAAGAGACCCAGTACTTC.

CDR3 in amino acids: CATPRRGRGDTQYF. DNA of the CDR3: TGTGCCACCCCGAGGAGGGGGCGCGGAGATACGCAGTATTTT. V and J are TRBV6-5 and TRBJ2-3; D is perhaps TRBD1 (7 bases). Germline V gives CDR1 MNHEY, CDR2 SVGAGI. The V and J ends lost 10 bases and 5 bases respectively, with 19 bases between them. The CDR3 runs 14 residues.

This clone was counted only a few times. This sequence joins TRBV12-5 and TRBJ1-2, with 8 nucleotides matching TRBD1. The CDR3 extends over 14 amino acids. Germline CDR1 reads LGHNT; CDR2 reads FRNRAP. Trimming at V came to 4 bases and at J to 4 bases, leaving 5 bases not matched to a gene. DNA for the CDR3: TGTGCTAGTGGTTCCTCAGGGGGCGGCTATGGCTACACCTTC. It specifies CASGSSGGGYGYTF.

The chain is built from TRBV3-1 (or the pseudogene TRBV3-2) and TRBJ1-2, with D perhaps matching TRBD1 (5 bases). The CDR3 is 14 amino acids. The germline gives CDR1 LGHDT, CDR2 YNNKEL (reference sequence). V was cut by 7 bases and J by 5 bases, with 17 bases left in between. CDR3 protein: CASTPRKGRYGYTF. CDR3 nucleotide sequence: TGTGCCAGCACCCCTCGCAAGGGGAGGTATGGCTACACCTTC.

The V gene is TRBV18, the J gene TRBJ1-4; 7 positions agree with TRBD1. The CDR3 runs 15 residues. In germline, CDR1 is KGHSH, CDR2 LQKENI. The V gene end was trimmed by 2 bases and the J gene end by 3 bases; junction bases not matched to a gene: 3. The DNA of the CDR3 is TGTGCCAGCTCACCAGACAGGGCACCTAATGAAAAACTGTTTTTT. It is translated as CASSPDRAPNEKLFF. Full variable domain (outside the CDR3, taken from reference TRBV18 and TRBJ1-4): NAGVMQNPRHLVRRRGQEARLRCSPMKGHSHVYWYRQLPEEGLKFMVYLQKENIIDESGMPKERFSAEFPKEGPSILRIQQVVRGDSAAYFCASSPDRAPNEKLFFGSGTQLSVL.

The chain links TRBV6-5 to TRBJ1-1; D gene ambiguous. Trimming cost V 5 bases and J 1 base, with 11 bases left between them. This CDR3 has 14 amino acids. Germline values: CDR1 MNHEY, CDR2 SVGAGI. CDR3 region: CASSPLSRNTEAFF. CDR3 DNA: TGTGCCAGCAGTCCCCTTAGTAGGAACACTGAAGCTTTCTTT.

This clone was recorded only once. CDR3 nucleotide sequence: TGTGCCAGCAGCTTGGCCACGGCAGGGATCGGAAACACCATATATTTT. Amino acid sequence: CASSLATAGIGNTIYF. The V gene is TRBV5-5, the J gene TRBJ1-3; the D gene is possibly TRBD1 (5 bases). There are 16 residues in the CDR3. The germline CDR1 and CDR2 sequences are SGHKS and YYEKEE (reference sequence). V was pared by 0 bases and J by 4 bases, with 14 bases between. The variable domain in full, with the rest retrieved from reference TRBV5-5 and TRBJ1-3, is DAGVTQSPTHLIKTRGQQVTLRCSPISGHKSVSWYQQVLGQGPQFIFQYYEKEERGRGNFPDRFSARQFPNYSSELNVNALLLGDSALYLCASSLATAGIGNTIYFGEGSWLTVV.

This chain uses TRBV6-5 with TRBJ1-2; no clear D gene. This CDR3 contains 11 residues. V lost 8 bases to trimming and J lost 1 base, with 5 bases between them. CDR1 is MNHEY and CDR2 is SVGAGI in the germline V gene. Here the CDR3 reads CASEVNYGYTF. The DNA of the CDR3 is TGTGCCAGCGAGGTTAACTATGGCTACACCTTC.